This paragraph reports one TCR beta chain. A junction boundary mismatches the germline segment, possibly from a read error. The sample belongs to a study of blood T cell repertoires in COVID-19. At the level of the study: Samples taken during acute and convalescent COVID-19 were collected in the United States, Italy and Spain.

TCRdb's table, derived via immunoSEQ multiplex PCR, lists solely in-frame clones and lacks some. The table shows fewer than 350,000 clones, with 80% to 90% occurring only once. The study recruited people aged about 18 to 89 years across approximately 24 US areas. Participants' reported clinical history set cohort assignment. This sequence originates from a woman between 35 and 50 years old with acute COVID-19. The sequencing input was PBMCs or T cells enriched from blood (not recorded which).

DNA of the CDR3: TGCGCCAGCAGCTCGCCGGACCGACGTACTCTAGCGGGATCCTCCAATGAGCAGTTCTTC. It translates to CASSSPDRRTLAGSSNEQFF. The chain is built from TRBV5-1 and TRBJ2-1; 9 bases fit TRBD2. Germline V gives CDR1 SGHRS, CDR2 YFSETQ. The CDR3 runs 20 residues.